This paragraph reports one T cell receptor (beta chain). No antigen is known for it. Germline V gives CDR1 MDHEN, CDR2 SYDVKM. The length of the CDR3 is 16 residues. Trimming cost V 6 bases and J 2 bases; bases outside gene matches: 9. Repertoires were generated with immunoSEQ multiplex PCR, while TCRdb's copy carries only in-frame clones and drops some. This table has 150,000 to 200,000 clones, approximately 94% appearing once. This sample is drawn from a study of T cell responses to AZD1222 COVID-19 vaccine. Study-level findings and limits: In the spike-specific TCR repertoire, nearly half reportedly target unmutated variant regions. At baseline, seropositivity was found in only six or seven AZD1222 recipients.

The genes are TRBV28 and TRBJ2-7, with TRBD1 matching over 11 bases. This clonotype originated in an adult who received the AZD1222 COVID-19 vaccine. The starting material was peripheral blood, obtained 28 days after the second AZD1222 dose. The CDR3 is CASSRLGTGGTYEQYF. Written as DNA, the CDR3 is TGTGCCAGCAGCCGCCTGGGGACAGGGGGAACCTACGAGCAGTACTTC.